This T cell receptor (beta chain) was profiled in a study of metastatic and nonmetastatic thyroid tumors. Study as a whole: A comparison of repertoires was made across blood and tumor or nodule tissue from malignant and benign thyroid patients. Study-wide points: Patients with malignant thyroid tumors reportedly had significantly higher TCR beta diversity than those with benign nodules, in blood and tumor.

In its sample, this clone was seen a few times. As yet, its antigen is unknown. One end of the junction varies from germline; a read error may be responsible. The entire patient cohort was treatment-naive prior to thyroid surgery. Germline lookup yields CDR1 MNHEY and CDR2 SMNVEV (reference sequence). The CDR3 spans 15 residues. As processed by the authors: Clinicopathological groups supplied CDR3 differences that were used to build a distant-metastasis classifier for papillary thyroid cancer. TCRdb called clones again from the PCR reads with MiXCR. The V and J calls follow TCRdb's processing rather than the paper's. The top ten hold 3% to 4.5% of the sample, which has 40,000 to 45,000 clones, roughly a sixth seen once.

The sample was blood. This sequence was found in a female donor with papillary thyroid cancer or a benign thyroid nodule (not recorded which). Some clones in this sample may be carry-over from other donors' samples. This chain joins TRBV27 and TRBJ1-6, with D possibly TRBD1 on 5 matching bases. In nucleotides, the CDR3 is TGTGCCAGCATTCCAACCGACAGCCCGAATTCACCCCCCCACTTT. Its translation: CASIPTDSPNSPPHF.